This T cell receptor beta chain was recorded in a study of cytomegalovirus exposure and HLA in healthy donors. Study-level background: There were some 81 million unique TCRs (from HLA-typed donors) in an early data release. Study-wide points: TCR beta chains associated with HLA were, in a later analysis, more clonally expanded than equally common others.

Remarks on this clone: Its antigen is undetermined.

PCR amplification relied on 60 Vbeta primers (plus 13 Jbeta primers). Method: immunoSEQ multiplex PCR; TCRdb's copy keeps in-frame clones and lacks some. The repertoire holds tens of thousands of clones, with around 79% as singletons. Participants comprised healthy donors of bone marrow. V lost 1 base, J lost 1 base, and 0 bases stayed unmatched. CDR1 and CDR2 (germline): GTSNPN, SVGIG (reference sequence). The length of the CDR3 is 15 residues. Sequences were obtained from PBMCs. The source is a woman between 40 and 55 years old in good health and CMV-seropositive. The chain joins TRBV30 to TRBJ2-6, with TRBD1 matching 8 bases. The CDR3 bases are TGTGCCTGGAGTGGACAGGGGTCTGGGGCCAACGTCCTGACTTTC. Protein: CAWSGQGSGANVLTF.